What follows is one T cell receptor beta chain and its context. The target antigen is unknown. Trimming removed 5 bases from V and 7 bases from J; junction bases left unmatched: 16. The CDR3 is 18 amino acids. The sample originates from a study of T-cell reconstitution after alpha-beta-depleted transplantation in children. Study-level points and caveats: Alpha-beta T cells about two months after transplant reportedly derived from several hundred expanded graft clones. After one year, T-cell counts and TCRbeta diversity mostly came from new T cells.

Unique molecular identifiers were built into the TCRbeta library. TCRdb passed the PCR reads through MiXCR, listing each CDR3 protein once. The top ten clones hold roughly 27% of a sample with approximately 980,000 distinct CDR3 sequences, less than 30% of them seen once. The sequences come from PBMCs, mostly from graft donor cells, collected 360 days after TCRalphabeta/CD19-depleted stem cell transplant. V usage is TRBV12-3 or TRBV12-4 and J usage is TRBJ2-2, with 10 positions matching TRBD2. The sequence was collected from a boy less than two years old who had a stem cell transplant for SCID, so the T cells may come from the graft donor. The CDR3 is CASSPQLAGRPLGGELFF. CDR3 DNA: TGTGCCAGCAGTCCCCAACTAGCGGGGAGGCCTTTGGGCGGGGAGCTGTTTTTT.